These 4 T cell receptor beta chains were sequenced from one sample in a study of tumor-infiltrating lymphocytes in localized non-small cell lung cancer. Generated by immunoSEQ multiplex PCR, the TCRdb table keeps only in-frame clones and is missing some. The sample lists around 15,000 clones, 80% occurring once. The sequenced material came from uninvolved lung tissue not adjacent to the tumor. These receptors were obtained from a human donor with non-small cell lung cancer.

This clone showed up just once. The chain uses TRBV29-1 and TRBJ2-3, with a tentative D call TRBD1 (5 bases). This CDR3 has 13 residues. V lost 3 bases, J lost 0 bases, and 7 bases lay in between. CDR1 is SQVTM and CDR2 is ANQGSEA in the germline V gene. CDR3 in DNA: TGCAGCGTTGAGCCAGGGAGCACAGATACGCAGTATTTT. Translating it yields CSVEPGSTDTQYF.

The rearrangement links TRBV30 to TRBJ2-7, with D uncertain. There are 13 residues in the CDR3. Per germline, CDR1 GTSNPN and CDR2 SVGIG (reference sequence). V lost 1 base and J lost 1, with 8 bases in between. CDR3 sequence: CAWSDGGSYEQYF. As DNA, the CDR3 is TGTGCCTGGAGTGACGGCGGTTCCTACGAGCAGTACTTC.

The V gene is TRBV9, the J gene TRBJ2-2; D unresolved. With 6 bases removed from V and 0 bases from J, the gap between germline ends came to 9 bases. The CDR3 consists of 14 residues. Germline V CDR1 and CDR2: SGDLS, YYNGEE. CDR3 in amino acids: CASNPRPNTGELFF. The CDR3 DNA reads as TGTGCCAGCAACCCCAGGCCGAACACCGGGGAGCTGTTTTTT.

This clone was counted a single time. The V and J genes are TRBV7-9 and TRBJ2-1, with unresolved D. Germline V gene data show CDR1 as SEHNR and CDR2 as FQNEAQ (reference sequence). Trimming left V 1 base short and J 2 bases short, with 3 bases between. The CDR3 is 13 residues long. The DNA of the CDR3 is TGTGCCAGCAGCTTAGACACCTACAATGAGCAGTTCTTC. It encodes CASSLDTYNEQFF.